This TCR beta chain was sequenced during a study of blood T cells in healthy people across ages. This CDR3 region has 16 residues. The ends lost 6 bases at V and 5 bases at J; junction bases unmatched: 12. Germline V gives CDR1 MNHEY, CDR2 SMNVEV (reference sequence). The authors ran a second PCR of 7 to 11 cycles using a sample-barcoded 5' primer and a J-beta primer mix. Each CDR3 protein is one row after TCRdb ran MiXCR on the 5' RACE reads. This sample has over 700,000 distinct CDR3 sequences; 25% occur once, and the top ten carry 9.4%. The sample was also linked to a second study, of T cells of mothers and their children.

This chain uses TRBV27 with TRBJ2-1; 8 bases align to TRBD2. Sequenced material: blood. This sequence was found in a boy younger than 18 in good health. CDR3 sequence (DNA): TGTGCCAGCAGCACCATGGGGCGGGAGGTCCACAATGAGCAGTTCTTC. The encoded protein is CASSTMGREVHNEQFF.